This T cell receptor beta chain stems from a study of glioma-infiltrating T cells after dendritic cell vaccination. V lost 0 bases to trimming and J lost 0 bases; unmatched junction nucleotides: 5. The germline V gene has CDR1 LNHNV and CDR2 YYDKDF (reference sequence). The CDR3 runs 16 residues. Stated time point: after dendritic cell vaccination, including at tumor progression/relapse. PBMC sampling occurred before vaccination, two weeks after the third dose, and at progression. Primers: 60 V beta forward and 13 J beta reverse. Assay: immunoSEQ multiplex PCR; the TCRdb copy retains only in-frame clones and omits some. The profile shows 50,000 to 55,000 clones, over 75% of them singletons.

The receptor's source is a human donor with glioblastoma. The V and J genes are TRBV15 and TRBJ2-7; TRBD1 matches 7 bases. The sample was blood, taken after dendritic cell vaccination. CDR3 sequence: CATSRDSGGSSYEQYF. CDR3 DNA sequence: TGTGCCACCAGCAGAGATTCAGGGGGTAGCTCCTACGAGCAGTACTTC.